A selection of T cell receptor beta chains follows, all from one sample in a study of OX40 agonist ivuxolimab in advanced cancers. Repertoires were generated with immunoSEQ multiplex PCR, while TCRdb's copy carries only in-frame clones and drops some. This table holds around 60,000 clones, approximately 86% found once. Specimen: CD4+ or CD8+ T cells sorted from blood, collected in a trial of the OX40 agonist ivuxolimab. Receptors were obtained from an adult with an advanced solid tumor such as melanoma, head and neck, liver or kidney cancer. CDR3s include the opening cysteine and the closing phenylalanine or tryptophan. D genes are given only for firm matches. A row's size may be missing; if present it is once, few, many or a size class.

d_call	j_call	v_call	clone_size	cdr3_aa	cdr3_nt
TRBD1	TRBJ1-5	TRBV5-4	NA	CASSFDRGQPQHF	TGTGCCAGCAGCTTTGACAGGGGGCAGCCCCAGCATTTT
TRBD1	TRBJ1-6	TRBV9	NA	CASSGQDRGNSPLHF	TGTGCCAGCAGCGGACAGGACAGGGGAAATTCACCCCTCCACTTT
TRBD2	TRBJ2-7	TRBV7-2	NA	CASSLGGGRTPYEQYF	TGTGCCAGCAGCTTAGGAGGCGGGAGGACCCCCTACGAGCAGTACTTC
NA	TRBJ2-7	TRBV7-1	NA	CASSLSSYEQYF	TGTGCCAGCAGCTTGTCCTCGTACGAGCAGTACTTC
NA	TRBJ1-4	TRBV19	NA	CASGSTTNEKLFF	TGTGCCAGTGGGAGCACAACTAATGAAAAACTGTTTTTT
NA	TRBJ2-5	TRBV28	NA	CASSSRLHRPAGTQYF	TGTGCCAGCAGTTCCCGTCTTCACAGGCCGGCGGGGACCCAGTACTTC
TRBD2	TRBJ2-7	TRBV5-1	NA	CASSFLAAPTYEQYF	TGCGCCAGCAGTTTTCTAGCGGCCCCAACCTACGAGCAGTACTTC
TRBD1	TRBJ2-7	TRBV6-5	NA	CASSYGGTGSYEQYF	TGTGCCAGCAGTTACGGGGGGACAGGGTCCTACGAGCAGTACTTC
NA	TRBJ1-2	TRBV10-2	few	CASSEVTGGYTF	TGCGCCAGCAGTGAGGTCACGGGGGGCTACACCTTC
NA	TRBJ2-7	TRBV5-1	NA	CASSLAGADLYEQYF	TGCGCCAGCAGCTTGGCGGGAGCGGACCTTTACGAGCAGTACTTC
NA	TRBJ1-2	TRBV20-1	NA	CSARPYGYTF	TGCAGTGCTAGACCCTATGGCTACACCTTC
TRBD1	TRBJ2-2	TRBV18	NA	CASSPQDRGYTGELFF	TGTGCCAGCTCACCGCAGGACAGGGGATACACCGGGGAGCTGTTTTTT
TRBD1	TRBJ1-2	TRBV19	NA	CASSADRGQSYGYTF	TGTGCCAGTAGTGCTGACAGGGGGCAGAGCTATGGCTACACCTTC
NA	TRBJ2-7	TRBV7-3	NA	CASSLGGYRDEQYF	TGTGCCAGCAGCTTAGGAGGGTATCGGGACGAGCAGTACTTC
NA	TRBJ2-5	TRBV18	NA	CASSTNAGGKETQYF	TGTGCCAGCTCAACGAACGCAGGGGGGAAAGAGACCCAGTACTTC
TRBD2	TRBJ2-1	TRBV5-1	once	CASSPQAGSNEQFF	TGCGCCAGCAGCCCCCAAGCGGGGTCCAATGAGCAGTTCTTC
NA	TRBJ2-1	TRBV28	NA	CASSFLLENNEQFF	TGTGCCAGCAGTTTCTTACTAGAAAACAATGAGCAGTTCTTC
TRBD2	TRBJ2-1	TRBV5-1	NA	CASSLLPGLAGDNEQFF	TGCGCCAGCAGCTTACTCCCGGGACTAGCGGGGGACAATGAGCAGTTCTTC
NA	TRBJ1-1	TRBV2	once	CASRVNRANTEAFF	TGTGCCAGCAGGGTGAACAGGGCGAACACTGAAGCTTTCTTT
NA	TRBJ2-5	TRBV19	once	CASSPPGSQETQYF	TGTGCCAGTAGTCCCCCGGGGAGCCAAGAGACCCAGTACTTC
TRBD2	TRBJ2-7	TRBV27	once	CASSLREGLAGRYEQYF	TGTGCCAGCAGTTTAAGGGAGGGACTAGCGGGACGCTACGAGCAGTACTTC
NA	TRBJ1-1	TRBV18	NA	CASSPQTLEGTEAFF	TGTGCCAGCTCACCCCAAACTCTCGAAGGAACTGAAGCTTTCTTT
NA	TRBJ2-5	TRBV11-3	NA	CASSLSGGAETQYF	TGTGCCAGCAGCTTATCTGGGGGAGCGGAGACCCAGTACTTC
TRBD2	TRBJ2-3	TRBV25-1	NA	CASSDPQTSGSADTQYF	TGTGCCAGCAGTGACCCCCAGACTAGCGGGAGTGCAGATACGCAGTATTTT
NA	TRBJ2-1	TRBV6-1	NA	CASSRSSYNEQFF	TGTGCCAGCAGTAGAAGTTCCTACAATGAGCAGTTCTTC
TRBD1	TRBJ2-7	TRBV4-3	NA	CASSRGQGLDHEQYF	TGCGCCAGCAGCCGGGGACAGGGGTTAGACCACGAGCAGTACTTC
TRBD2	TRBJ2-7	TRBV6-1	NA	CASSWGLGGVEEQYF	TGTGCCAGCAGTTGGGGTCTGGGGGGGGTGGAAGAGCAGTACTTC
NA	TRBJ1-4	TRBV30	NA	CAWNPRRGVREKLFF	TGTGCCTGGAACCCCAGACGGGGGGTCCGTGAAAAACTGTTTTTT
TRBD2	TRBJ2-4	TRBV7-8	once	CASSPRQTSGQYF	TGTGCCAGCAGCCCTAGGCAGACTAGCGGGCAGTACTTC
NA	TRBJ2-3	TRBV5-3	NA	CASSLDRTDTQYF	TGTGCCAGCAGCTTGGACCGCACGGATACGCAGTATTTT
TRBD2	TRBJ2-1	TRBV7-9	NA	CASSPGWGRLAGVNEQFF	TGTGCCAGCAGCCCTGGGTGGGGTCGACTAGCGGGAGTCAATGAGCAGTTCTTC